Detailed here is one TCR beta chain. What it recognizes is unknown. There are 15 residues in the CDR3. From germline, CDR1 is SGHRS and CDR2 YFSETQ. Using TCRalpha and TCRbeta cDNA, the researchers carried out two nested PCRs that lasted roughly 16 and 10 cycles. TCRdb re-called the 5' RACE reads and gives one entry per CDR3 protein, without DNA. This repertoire includes about 380,000 distinct CDR3 sequences. The data stem from a study of monozygotic twins with inflammatory bowel disease. Findings and limits, study-wide: Neither one strong signal nor one clonotype associated with IBD was supported. Fewer clonotypes were shared with others by IBD patients than by healthy twins, especially with disease activity.

Donors each gave around 2.3 ml of blood. This sequence joins TRBV5-1 and TRBJ2-5; TCRdb indicates TRBD1, and absent DNA this call remains unverified. The material sequenced was blood. This receptor was identified in a human donor with ulcerative colitis or Crohn's disease, or a healthy co-twin of an affected twin (not recorded which). This CDR3 reads CASSLVPGLSETQYF.